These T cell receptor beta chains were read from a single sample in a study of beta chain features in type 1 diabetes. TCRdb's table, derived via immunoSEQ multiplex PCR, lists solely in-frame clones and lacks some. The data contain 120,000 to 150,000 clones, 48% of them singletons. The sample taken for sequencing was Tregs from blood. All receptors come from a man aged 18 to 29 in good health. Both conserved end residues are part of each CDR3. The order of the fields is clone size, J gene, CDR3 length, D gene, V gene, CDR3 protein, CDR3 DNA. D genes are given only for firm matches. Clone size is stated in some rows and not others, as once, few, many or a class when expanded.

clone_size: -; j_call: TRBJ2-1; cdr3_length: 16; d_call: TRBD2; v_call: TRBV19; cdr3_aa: CASSIGVWREEGEQFF; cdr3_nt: TGTGCCAGTAGTATAGGGGTCTGGCGGGAGGAAGGTGAGCAGTTCTTC
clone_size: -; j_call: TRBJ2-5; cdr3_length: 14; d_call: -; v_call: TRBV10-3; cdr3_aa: CAISESSRGETQYF; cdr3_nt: TGTGCCATCAGTGAGTCAAGCAGGGGAGAGACCCAGTACTTC
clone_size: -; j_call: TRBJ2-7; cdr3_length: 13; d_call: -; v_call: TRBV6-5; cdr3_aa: CASRNTETYEQYF; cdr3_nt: TGTGCCAGCAGAAATACAGAGACCTACGAGCAGTACTTC
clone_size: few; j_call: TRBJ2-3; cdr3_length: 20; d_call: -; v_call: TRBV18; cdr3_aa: CASSPPAGPMRVGGTDTQYF; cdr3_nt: TGTGCCAGCTCACCCCCGGCAGGTCCGATGAGAGTCGGTGGCACAGATACGCAGTATTTT
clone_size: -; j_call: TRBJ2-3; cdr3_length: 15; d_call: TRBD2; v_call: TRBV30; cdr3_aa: CAWTIAGGRTDTQYF; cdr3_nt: TGTGCCTGGACAATAGCGGGAGGGCGCACAGATACGCAGTATTTT
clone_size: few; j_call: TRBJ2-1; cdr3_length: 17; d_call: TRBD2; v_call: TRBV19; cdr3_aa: CASSQRARLAGGYEQFF; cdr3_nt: TGTGCCAGTAGTCAAAGAGCCAGACTAGCGGGAGGTTATGAGCAGTTCTTC
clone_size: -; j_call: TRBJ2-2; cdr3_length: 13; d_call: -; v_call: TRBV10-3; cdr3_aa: CAIRSQGTGELFF; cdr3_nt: TGTGCCATCAGGAGCCAGGGAACCGGGGAGCTGTTTTTT
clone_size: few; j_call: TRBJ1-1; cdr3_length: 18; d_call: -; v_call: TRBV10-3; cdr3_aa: CAISDPRRDPTMNTEAFF; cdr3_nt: TGTGCCATCAGTGACCCTCGCAGGGATCCCACTATGAACACTGAAGCTTTCTTT
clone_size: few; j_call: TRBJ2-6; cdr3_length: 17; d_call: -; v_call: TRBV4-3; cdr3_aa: CASSQGAGGSGANVLTF; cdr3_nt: TGCGCCAGCAGCCAAGGGGCGGGTGGCTCTGGGGCCAACGTCCTGACTTTC
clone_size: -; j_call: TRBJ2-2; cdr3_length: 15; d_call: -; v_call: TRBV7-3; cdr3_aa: CASSPRGTYTGELFF; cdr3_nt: TGTGCCAGCAGCCCCCGGGGGACCTACACCGGGGAGCTGTTTTTT
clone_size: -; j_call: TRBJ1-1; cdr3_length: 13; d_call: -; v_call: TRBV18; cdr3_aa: CASSFEGGTEAFF; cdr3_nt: TGTGCCAGCTCCTTCGAAGGGGGCACTGAAGCTTTCTTT
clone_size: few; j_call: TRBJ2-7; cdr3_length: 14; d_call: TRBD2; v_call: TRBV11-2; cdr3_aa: CASSLLAGGYEQYF; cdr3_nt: TGTGCCAGCAGCTTACTAGCGGGAGGATACGAGCAGTACTTC
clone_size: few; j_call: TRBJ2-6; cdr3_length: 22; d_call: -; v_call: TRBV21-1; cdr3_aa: CASTTVKPKGSAYRSGANVLTF; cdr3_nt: TGTGCCAGCACTACAGTTAAACCAAAAGGGAGCGCATACCGCTCTGGGGCCAACGTCCTGACTTTC
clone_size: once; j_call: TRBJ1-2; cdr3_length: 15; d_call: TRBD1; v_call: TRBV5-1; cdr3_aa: CASSLVTGQVFGYTF; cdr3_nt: TGCGCCAGCAGCTTGGTAACGGGACAGGTATTTGGCTACACCTTC
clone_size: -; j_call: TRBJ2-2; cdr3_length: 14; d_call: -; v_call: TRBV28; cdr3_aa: CASSLWAGAGELFF; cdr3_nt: TGTGCCAGCAGTTTATGGGCAGGGGCCGGGGAGCTGTTTTTT
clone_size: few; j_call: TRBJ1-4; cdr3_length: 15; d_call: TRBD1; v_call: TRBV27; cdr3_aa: CASNLRQGTNEKLFF; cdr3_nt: TGTGCCAGCAACCTTCGACAGGGGACTAATGAAAAACTGTTTTTT
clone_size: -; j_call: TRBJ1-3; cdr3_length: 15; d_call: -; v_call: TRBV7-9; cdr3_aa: CASSLNYAPGNTIYF; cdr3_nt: TGTGCCAGCAGCTTAAACTACGCCCCTGGAAACACCATATATTTT
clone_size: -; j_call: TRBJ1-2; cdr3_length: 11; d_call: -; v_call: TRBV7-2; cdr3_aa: CASSLSIAYTF; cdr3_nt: TGTGCCAGCAGCTTATCTATCGCCTACACCTTC
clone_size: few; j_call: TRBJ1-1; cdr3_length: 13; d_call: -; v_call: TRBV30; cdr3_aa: CAWIPGMGTEAFF; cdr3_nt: TGTGCCTGGATACCGGGTATGGGCACTGAAGCTTTCTTT